In its sample, the clone carrying this T cell receptor beta chain was seen many times. This specimen comes from a study of T-cell reconstitution after alpha-beta-depleted transplantation in children. For TCRbeta, the library was prepared with unique molecular identifiers. From the PCR reads, TCRdb called clonotypes with MiXCR, one entry per CDR3 protein. Among approximately 510,000 distinct CDR3 sequences listed, 15% to 20% were seen once. V was trimmed by 3 bases and J by 0 bases, leaving 3 bases between them. This CDR3 is built from 12 residues. The V gene's germline CDR1 is KGHSH and CDR2 LQKENI. J is TRBJ2-7 and V is TRBV18, with no clear D. This sample comprised PBMCs from the stem cell graft donor, obtained from the stem cell graft. This TCR derives from a human donor who donated a stem cell graft to a child with acute lymphoblastic leukemia. The CDR3 bases are TGTGCCAGCTCACCTCTCTCCTACGAGCAGTACTTC. Encoded protein: CASSPLSYEQYF.